These 24 T cell receptor beta chains were sequenced from one sample in a study of T cells after yellow fever vaccination. From the 5' RACE reads, TCRdb called clonotypes with MiXCR, one entry per CDR3 protein. The repertoire holds about 58,000 distinct CDR3 sequences, with roughly 7.4% as singletons. Sequencing was performed on CD8+ T cells sorted from PBMCs, taken on the day of the first yellow fever vaccination. The source is a man between 18 and 29 years old who received the YFV17D yellow fever vaccine.

This clonotype was counted between two and nine times. V is TRBV9 and J is TRBJ2-1, with TRBD2 matching over 7 bases. With 1 base clipped from V and 2 bases from J, the junction kept 3 bases outside the gene matches. This CDR3 is built from 15 residues. Germline V gives CDR1 SGDLS, CDR2 YYNGEE. The CDR3 region is CASSVQRGPYNEQFF. DNA for the CDR3: TGTGCCAGCAGCGTACAGCGGGGACCCTACAATGAGCAGTTCTTC.

This clonotype was seen more than once but under ten times. The chain is built from TRBV12-3 or TRBV12-4 and TRBJ2-2; the D gene could be TRBD1 or TRBD2 (5 bases each). V lost 4 bases, J lost 7 bases, and 10 bases lay in between. The CDR3 covers 13 residues. CDR3 sequence: CASSSGTSGELFF. CDR3 nucleotide sequence: TGTGCCAGCAGTTCCGGGACGAGCGGGGAGCTGTTTTTT.

This clonotype occurred many times. This chain uses TRBV19 with TRBJ2-1, with TRBD1 identical over 7 bases. This CDR3 contains 14 residues. The germline V gene encodes CDR1 LNHDA and CDR2 SQIVND (reference sequence). V lost 6 bases and J lost 6; bases outside the gene matches: 8. The CDR3 region is CASSLGTETNEQFF. Here the CDR3 DNA reads TGTGCCAGTAGCCTTGGGACAGAAACCAATGAGCAGTTCTTC.

This chain uses TRBV20-1 with TRBJ2-7; 8 bases line up with TRBD1. This CDR3 is built from 14 residues. The V gene's germline CDR1 is DFQATT and CDR2 SNEGSKA (reference sequence). Trimming removed 2 bases from V and 5 bases from J; junction bases left unmatched: 8. The CDR3: CSARSRTGRDEQYV. DNA for the CDR3: TGCAGTGCTAGATCCAGGACAGGGCGAGACGAGCAGTACGTC.

The J gene is TRBJ1-2, the V gene TRBV4-3; 7 bases line up with TRBD1. V lost 0 bases to trimming and J lost 6 bases; unmatched junction nucleotides: 7. This CDR3 region has 15 residues. Germline values: CDR1 LGHNA, CDR2 YSLEER. Here the CDR3 DNA reads TGCGCCAGCAGCCAAGAGACTCTGACAGGGAATGGCTACACCTTC. It encodes CASSQETLTGNGYTF.

The rearrangement joins TRBV5-6 to TRBJ1-1; TRBD1 is a possible D gene (5 bases). Germline V lookup: CDR1 SGHDT, CDR2 YYEEEE. This CDR3 comprises 17 residues. V was shortened by 1 base and J by 0 bases, with 16 bases between the two germline ends. This CDR3 reads CASSLNSWTRMNTEAFF. The CDR3 region has the DNA TGTGCCAGCAGCTTGAACTCTTGGACACGAATGAACACTGAAGCTTTCTTT.

This clonotype was counted between two and nine times. V usage is TRBV27 and J usage is TRBJ1-1; the D gene is possibly TRBD1 (5 bases). Germline CDR1 and CDR2: MNHEY and SMNVEV (reference sequence). CDR3 size: 15 residues. Trimming pared 5 bases from V and 3 bases from J, leaving 16 bases between. The CDR3 DNA sequence: TGTGCCAGCAGTCCAGGGCCGGGGGGGGACACTGAAGCTTTCTTT. This codes for CASSPGPGGDTEAFF.

This clonotype was picked up many times. This chain connects TRBV11-2 to TRBJ2-2; TRBD1 matches at 7 bases. CDR3 length: 16 residues. Per the germline V gene, CDR1 is SGHAT and CDR2 is FQNNGV. The V gene end was trimmed by 1 base and the J gene end by 0 bases; junction bases not matched to a gene: 2. Written as DNA, the CDR3 is TGTGCCAGCAGCTTAGGTCAGGGGGCGAACACCGGGGAGCTGTTTTTT. It specifies CASSLGQGANTGELFF.

The chain recombines TRBV3-1 with TRBJ2-7; D remains unclear. Per germline, CDR1 LGHDT and CDR2 YNNKEL (reference sequence). This CDR3 is built from 9 residues. With 0 bases removed from V and 12 bases from J, the gap between germline ends came to 3 bases. The CDR3 protein is CASSQEAYV. DNA for the CDR3: TGTGCCAGCAGCCAAGAGGCGTACGTC.

The table lists this clonotype with a few counts. The rearrangement joins TRBV3-1 to TRBJ1-5, with unresolved D. V lost 1 base and J lost 6, with 10 bases in between. CDR3 size: 14 residues. CDR1 and CDR2 (germline): LGHDT, YNNKEL (reference sequence). CDR3 protein: CASSQGLMGQPQHF. The CDR3 DNA is TGTGCCAGCAGCCAAGGTCTGATGGGTCAGCCCCAGCATTTT.

This clonotype was counted many times. The J gene is TRBJ2-1, the V gene TRBV4-1; 10 nucleotides agree with TRBD2. This CDR3 comprises 16 residues. V trimming: 3 bases; J trimming: 9 bases; junction bases outside the gene matches: 11. From germline, CDR1 is MGHRA and CDR2 YSYEKL. The CDR3 protein is CASSQLGTSDFGEQFF. In DNA form, the CDR3 reads TGCGCCAGCAGCCAGCTTGGGACTAGCGATTTCGGTGAGCAGTTCTTC.

This clonotype was picked up many times. The gene calls are TRBV5-1 and TRBJ1-6; D remains unclear. Germline CDR1 reads SGHRS; CDR2 reads YFSETQ. The V end was cut by 2 bases, the J end by 9 bases, with 15 bases between. This CDR3 comprises 15 residues. Here the CDR3 DNA reads TGCGCCAGCAGCTTTATTTCGCCCAACCGTTCACCCCTCCACTTT. This codes for CASSFISPNRSPLHF. The full variable domain, completed using reference TRBV5-1 and TRBJ1-6, is KAGVTQTPRYLIKTRGQQVTLSCSPISGHRSVSWYQQTPGQGLQFLFEYFSETQRNKGNFPGRFSGRQFSNSRSEMNVSTLELGDSALYLCASSFISPNRSPLHFGNGTRLTVT.

Ten or more counts support this clonotype. The gene calls are TRBV25-1 and TRBJ1-1, with unresolved D. V was clipped by 3 bases and J by 7 bases, with 12 bases between them. In germline, CDR1 is MGHDK, CDR2 SYGVNS. This CDR3 spans 13 amino acids. The CDR3 DNA sequence: TGTGCCAGCAGTGACGTCGGCCCGCATGAAGCTTTCTTT. It translates to CASSDVGPHEAFF.

In its sample, this clonotype was seen many times. The chain has TRBV6-6 and TRBJ2-7, with 7 bases matching TRBD1. CDR1 is MNHNY and CDR2 is SVGAGI in the germline V gene (reference sequence). The CDR3 length is 13 residues. With V trimmed by 5 bases and J by 7 bases, 8 bases remained unmatched. The CDR3 sequence is CASSHGTALEQYF. The CDR3 region has the DNA TGTGCCAGCAGTCACGGGACAGCCTTGGAGCAGTACTTC.

This clonotype was observed at least ten times. This chain joins TRBV4-1 and TRBJ2-3; D is undetermined. The length of the CDR3 is 13 residues. Germline assignment: CDR1 MGHRA and CDR2 YSYEKL. Deletions cut 1 base from V and 4 bases from J, with 6 bases between. The CDR3 DNA reads as TGCGCCAGCAGCCAAGTAGAATCAGATACGCAGTATTTT. Encoded protein: CASSQVESDTQYF.

This clonotype was seen only a few times. This chain uses TRBV27 with TRBJ1-1; TRBD1 is a possible D gene (6 bases). Germline CDR1 is MNHEY and CDR2 is SMNVEV (reference sequence). CDR3 length: 13 amino acids. V lost 0 bases, J lost 4 bases, and 6 bases lay in between. This CDR3 is CASSLSRGTEAFF. The CDR3 DNA is TGTGCCAGCAGTTTATCCAGGGGCACTGAAGCTTTCTTT.

There are many counts of this clonotype. The V gene is TRBV6-2 or TRBV6-3, the J gene TRBJ1-5, with unresolved D. This CDR3 comprises 14 residues. V was clipped by 2 bases and J by 3 bases, with 8 bases between them. The germline CDR1 and CDR2 sequences are MNHEY and SVGEGT. CDR3 residues: CASSYTGFNQPQHF. CDR3 in DNA: TGTGCCAGCAGTTACACCGGGTTCAATCAGCCCCAGCATTTT.

This chain joins TRBV6-5 and TRBJ2-1, with TRBD2 identical over 8 bases. V gave up 7 bases and J gave up 9 bases; unmatched junction bases: 17. CDR1 and CDR2 (germline): MNHEY, SVGAGI. The CDR3 loop spans 16 amino acids. DNA for the CDR3: TGTGCCAGCATCAGGACAGCGGGGGTTAAGAACAGTGAGCAGTTCTTC. Protein product: CASIRTAGVKNSEQFF.

This clonotype has just a few counts. This chain links TRBV11-2 with TRBJ2-2, with D unresolved. With 4 bases removed from V and 6 bases from J, the gap between germline ends came to 24 bases. CDR3 length: 18 residues. The V gene's germline CDR1 is SGHAT and CDR2 FQNNGV. CDR3 in amino acids: CASSSIVFRGVKAGELFF. CDR3 DNA: TGTGCCAGCAGCTCAATTGTATTCCGTGGGGTAAAGGCCGGGGAGCTGTTTTTT.

The rearrangement joins TRBV12-3 or TRBV12-4 to TRBJ1-2, with 10 bases aligning to TRBD1. Trimming cost V 6 bases and J 5 bases; bases outside gene matches: 9. The CDR3 is 15 residues long. DNA of the CDR3: TGTGCCAGCAGAGTGACAGGGGGCGCAGGATATGGCTACACCTTC. Translating gives CASRVTGGAGYGYTF.

This clonotype was counted many times. V gene TRBV28 combines with J gene TRBJ2-7, with unresolved D. Trimming took off 2 bases at V and 2 bases at J, with 10 bases between the two ends. CDR3 length equals 14 residues. CDR1 MDHEN and CDR2 SYDVKM come from the germline V gene. This CDR3 is CASSLVGRTYEQYV. The CDR3 coding sequence is TGTGCCAGCAGTTTAGTTGGTAGGACCTACGAGCAGTACGTC.

This clonotype was counted at least ten times. The rearrangement joins TRBV18 to TRBJ2-7; the D is unclear. Trimming pared 3 bases from V and 0 bases from J, leaving 6 bases between. The CDR3 is 13 amino acids. The V gene's germline CDR1 is KGHSH and CDR2 LQKENI. CDR3 in amino acids: CASSPPSSYEQYF. In DNA form, the CDR3 reads TGTGCCAGCTCACCCCCCAGCTCCTACGAGCAGTACTTC.

The chain uses TRBV9 and TRBJ1-1; no clear D. This CDR3 comprises 15 residues. Trimming cost V 4 bases and J 4 bases, with 17 bases left between them. Germline lookup yields CDR1 SGDLS and CDR2 YYNGEE. Written as DNA, the CDR3 is TGTGCCAGCAGCTCGAAGAGGGAGTTGAGCACTGAAGCTTTCTTT. Its translation is CASSSKRELSTEAFF.

The chain combines TRBV4-2 with TRBJ1-2, with no clear D. This CDR3 is 16 amino acids long. CDR1 LGHNA and CDR2 YNFKEQ come from the germline V gene. Trimming removed 0 bases from V and 2 bases from J, with 13 bases in between. The CDR3 DNA reads TGTGCCAGCAGCCAAGATCTAGGGCTGGGCAACTATGGCTACACCTTC. This encodes CASSQDLGLGNYGYTF.